This T cell receptor beta chain was obtained from a study of graft-versus-host responses after intestinal transplantation (dated by TCRdb to the early 2020s). Regarding the complete study: Recipients received multivisceral, liver-intestinal, or isolated intestinal transplants. Instead of going to the commercial service, samples from a few later patients were sequenced in-house on an Illumina MiSeq and processed with MiXCR. Every recipient was given anti-thymocyte globulin induction, followed by 3 to 4 years of maintenance tacrolimus and steroids. Graft-versus-host and host-versus-graft alloreactive T cell clones were tracked in the graft, circulation and bone marrow after intestinal transplantation using bulk TCR-beta CDR3 sequencing. To identify alloreactive clones, pre-transplant mixed lymphocyte reaction products were sequenced and compared with unstimulated pre-transplant donor and recipient T cells. Donor T cell macrochimerism was defined as a peak of at least 4% donor T cells among recipient peripheral blood mononuclear cells. A cohort of 20 to 25 intestinal transplant recipients, including one retransplant, was enrolled, and a few patients lacking pretransplant specimens were excluded.

V drops 4 bases and J drops 8 bases, leaving 14 bases in between. CDR1 is given as KGHSH and CDR2 as LQKENI, both from the germline V gene. The CDR3 contains 13 residues, cysteine and phenylalanine counted. Only CDR3 DNA remains: 39 bases, in frame from the first base. As regards this clone: Its binding antigen is unknown. Per-base quality was not reported, and no clone a single base away is much larger than it.

Findings and caveats that apply to the study as a whole: GvH clones turned up in recipient bone marrow, with some appearing earlier in ileal mucosa or blood, a pattern consistent with an intestinal mucosal origin. High GvH to HvG T cell clonal ratios were observed in the allografts of patients with donor T cell macrochimerism. Early after transplant, declines in HvG clones were associated with peak levels of circulating GvH clones. Conclusions were limited by the relatively low number and heterogeneity of intestinal transplant patients.

Preparation of the library involved the immunoSEQ multiplex PCR assay. High-throughput TCR-beta CDR3 sequencing of genomic DNA from most patients was performed by Adaptive Biotechnologies. As for the original processing: Adaptive's ImmunoSEQ software was the source of the TCR sequencing data for 18 patients, while a few other patients were processed with MiXCR and VDJtools. Because the origin of CDR3 nucleotide sequences shared between donor and recipient could not be assigned, those sequences were removed. To count as alloreactive, a clone needed at least 2-fold expansion over unstimulated cells and a minimum CFSE-low frequency of 0.002% (template counts) or 0.001% (read counts). A clone was considered mappable if detected in the sequenced pre-transplant spleen, lymph node, or MLR CFSE-low populations of the donor or recipient. The cumulative frequency of alloreactive clones was calculated as a percentage of all sequences, weighted by copy number. Entries here come from immuneACCESS through TCRdb and include only in-frame sequences with V and J called. Some clones fail to appear in such tables; in the studies checked, an unresolved V gene covers under half of the shortfall, and the cause of the remainder is unknown. The V and J calls and clone size were taken over from that table, and D and trimming were inferred from the DNA. Here the sample has around 12,000 clones; over 85% occur a single time. The ten largest clones capture around 4.4% of the sample.

Blood samples were collected up to 4 times in the first month after transplant and then at least monthly when available. This sequence uses TRBV18 and TRBJ1-2, with the identity of the D gene unclear. The source is a human patient who received an intestinal transplant, so some T cells may come from the graft donor. The sample was PBMCs, taken approximately 35 months after intestinal transplantation. The DNA sequence is given as TGTGCCAGCTCACTTTCCCGGGAGTCCGGCTACACCTTC. Its protein is CASSLSRESGYTF.